Shown below are 2 T cell receptor beta chains from a single sample sequenced in a study of T cells after yellow fever vaccination. TCRdb re-called the 5' RACE reads with MiXCR, one entry per CDR3 protein. The table lists 50,000 or so distinct CDR3 sequences, around 7% of them singletons. The sequencing here drew on CD8+ T cells sorted from PBMCs, taken on the day of the first yellow fever vaccination. These receptors originate from a man in his late teens or twenties who received the YFV17D yellow fever vaccine.

This clonotype was recorded at least ten times. CDR3 region: CASSQDRGGSYEQYF. The DNA of the CDR3 is TGCGCCAGCAGCCAAGATCGGGGTGGGTCCTACGAGCAGTACTTC. This rearrangement joins TRBV4-3 to TRBJ2-7; D might be TRBD2 (5 bases). There are 15 residues in the CDR3. Germline CDR1 reads LGHNA; CDR2 reads YSLEER. Trimming removed 0 bases from V and 1 base from J, with 10 bases in between.

This rearrangement joins TRBV5-1 to TRBJ2-7; 7 nucleotides line up with TRBD2. In germline, CDR1 is SGHRS, CDR2 YFSETQ. The CDR3 sequence is 20 residues long. V lost 4 bases and J lost 1; bases outside the gene matches: 23. The CDR3 protein is CASSLPQNRWGGVSSYEQYF. CDR3 in DNA: TGCGCCAGCAGCCTCCCCCAAAACCGCTGGGGGGGTGTTTCGTCCTACGAGCAGTACTTC. The full variable domain, completed using reference TRBV5-1 and TRBJ2-7, is KAGVTQTPRYLIKTRGQQVTLSCSPISGHRSVSWYQQTPGQGLQFLFEYFSETQRNKGNFPGRFSGRQFSNSRSEMNVSTLELGDSALYLCASSLPQNRWGGVSSYEQYFGPGTRLTVT.